This is a list of T cell receptor beta chains from one sample in a study of vaccination effects on CD4 cells after COVID-19. Clones were read by immunoSEQ multiplex PCR, and TCRdb kept only the in-frame ones, dropping some. The repertoire holds roughly 26,000 clones, with around 82% as singletons. Their target antigens are unknown. The material sequenced was CD4+ T cells from PBMCs cultured with HCoV-NL63 spike peptides, taken before COVID-19 vaccination. The receptor source for this set is a human donor who had a prior SARS-CoV-2 infection. Both conserved end residues are part of each CDR3. Fields, in order: clone size, V gene, D gene, J gene, CDR3 protein, CDR3 DNA. The D gene is left open where the match is weak. Clone size is given for some rows only: seen once, a few or many times, or a class if the clone is expanded.

once,TRBV11-3,TRBD1,TRBJ2-2,CASSLGQGENGELFF,TGTGCCAGCAGCTTGGGACAGGGGGAGAACGGGGAGCTGTTTTTT
.,TRBV12-5,.,TRBJ2-5,CASATAGALETQYF,TGTGCTAGTGCCACTGCAGGGGCCCTGGAGACCCAGTACTTC
.,TRBV6-5,TRBD1,TRBJ2-1,CANGTGTNEQFF,TGTGCCAACGGGACAGGGACGAATGAGCAGTTCTTC
few,TRBV11-2,.,TRBJ2-3,CASKITRGTDTQYF,TGTGCCAGCAAAATCACGCGGGGTACAGATACGCAGTATTTT
.,TRBV6-5,.,TRBJ1-2,CASRGSRVDYGYTF,TGTGCCAGCAGAGGGTCCAGGGTGGACTATGGCTACACCTTC
.,TRBV4-2,.,TRBJ2-1,CASSQLPQNEQFF,TGTGCCAGCAGCCAACTCCCACAGAATGAGCAGTTCTTC
once,TRBV9,.,TRBJ2-3,CASSVAGGPRNTQYF,TGTGCCAGCAGCGTAGCTGGGGGGCCCCGGAATACGCAGTATTTT
.,TRBV6-1,.,TRBJ1-2,CASSDPRQSGIYGYTF,TGTGCCAGCAGTGACCCACGACAGAGTGGGATCTATGGCTACACCTTC
.,TRBV6-5,.,TRBJ2-3,CASSLERSSDTQYF,TGTGCCAGCAGTTTGGAGCGAAGTTCAGATACGCAGTATTTT
.,TRBV4-3,.,TRBJ2-1,CASRRGTGEYEQFF,TGCGCCAGCAGAAGGGGGACCGGGGAGTATGAGCAGTTCTTC
.,TRBV5-6,.,TRBJ2-7,CASSPTGRRGSYEQYF,TGTGCCAGCAGCCCAACGGGGCGGCGGGGCTCCTACGAGCAGTACTTC
.,TRBV3-1/TRBV3-2,TRBD2,TRBJ2-1,CASSQDSGGASDEQFF,TGTGCCAGCAGCCAAGATTCCGGGGGGGCCTCGGATGAGCAGTTCTTC
once,TRBV11-2,TRBD1,TRBJ1-4,CASSHPGQGHEKLFF,TGTGCCAGCAGCCACCCGGGACAGGGGCATGAAAAACTGTTTTTT
.,TRBV3-1/TRBV3-2,.,TRBJ1-2,CASSQEGVFYTF,TGTGCCAGCAGCCAGGAGGGGGTCTTCTACACCTTC
once,TRBV18,.,TRBJ2-6,CASSPDRQSGANVLTF,TGTGCCAGCTCACCCGACAGACAATCTGGGGCCAACGTCCTGACTTTC
.,TRBV19,TRBD1,TRBJ2-2,CASSDQDRLGTENTGELFF,TGTGCCAGTAGCGACCAAGACCGACTGGGGACAGAGAACACCGGGGAGCTGTTTTTT
.,TRBV3-1/TRBV3-2,.,TRBJ2-1,CASSQGPGAVYNEQFF,TGTGCCAGCAGCCAAGGTCCGGGAGCGGTCTACAATGAGCAGTTCTTC
.,TRBV7-2,TRBD1,TRBJ2-7,CASSRTGVEQYF,TGTGCCAGCAGCCGGACAGGGGTCGAGCAGTACTTC
.,TRBV5-1,TRBD2,TRBJ2-3,CASSPVVGLAFRDTQYF,TGCGCCAGCAGCCCGGTTGTAGGACTAGCTTTCAGAGATACGCAGTATTTT
.,TRBV7-9,TRBD1,TRBJ2-1,CASRWGTGKDEQFF,TGTGCCAGCAGATGGGGGACAGGGAAGGATGAGCAGTTCTTC
.,TRBV14,.,TRBJ2-7,CASSQGGFRGPYEQYF,TGTGCCAGCAGCCAAGGGGGGTTCCGTGGGCCCTACGAGCAGTACTTC
.,TRBV5-1,.,TRBJ2-7,CASSFAGDAYEQYF,TGCGCCAGCAGTTTCGCAGGGGATGCCTACGAGCAGTACTTC
once,TRBV28,TRBD1,TRBJ2-7,CASTPGTGVSYEQYF,TGTGCCAGCACCCCCGGGACAGGGGTCTCCTACGAGCAGTACTTC
.,TRBV5-4,.,TRBJ1-1,CASSLVGRPSTEAFF,TGTGCCAGCAGCTTGGTAGGTAGACCAAGCACTGAAGCTTTCTTT
.,TRBV4-1,TRBD2,TRBJ2-7,CASSQVLGTSPHEQYF,TGCGCCAGCAGCCAAGTCCTAGGGACTAGTCCCCACGAGCAGTACTTC
.,TRBV3-1/TRBV3-2,.,TRBJ2-4,CASSQTVAKNIQYF,TGTGCCAGCAGCCAGACGGTAGCCAAAAACATTCAGTACTTC
.,TRBV6-5,.,TRBJ1-1,CASRPGSTMGTEAFF,TGTGCCAGCCGGCCGGGAAGTACTATGGGGACTGAAGCTTTCTTT
.,TRBV12-3/TRBV12-4,.,TRBJ2-5,CASSPVRETQYF,TGTGCCAGCAGTCCCGTTCGAGAGACCCAGTACTTC
.,TRBV5-4,.,TRBJ2-2,CASSPAGTNTGELFF,TGTGCCAGCAGCCCAGCGGGCACGAACACCGGGGAGCTGTTTTTT
.,TRBV25-1,.,TRBJ2-3,CASSGGGLSGAQYF,TGTGCCAGCAGTGGTGGGGGACTTTCCGGTGCGCAGTATTTT
.,TRBV7-8,.,TRBJ1-1,CASSLQGSTEAFF,TGTGCCAGCAGCCTTCAGGGGAGCACTGAAGCTTTCTTT
once,TRBV5-5,TRBD2,TRBJ2-7,CASSLWTSGRDMYEQYF,TGTGCCAGCAGCCTCTGGACTAGCGGGAGGGATATGTACGAGCAGTACTTC
.,TRBV6-5,.,TRBJ1-6,CASSRTVTMNSPLHF,TGTGCCAGCAGTCGGACAGTTACGATGAATTCACCCCTCCACTTT
few,TRBV24-1,.,TRBJ2-3,CATSDGFHLDGTDTQYF,TGTGCCACCAGTGATGGGTTCCACCTTGATGGCACAGATACGCAGTATTTT
.,TRBV27,.,TRBJ2-1,CASSDDKYNEQFF,TGTGCCAGCAGTGACGACAAATACAATGAGCAGTTCTTC
.,TRBV4-1,.,TRBJ2-7,CASSQVSLLVGAHEQYF,TGCGCCAGCAGCCAAGTTTCTCTTTTGGTGGGAGCCCACGAGCAGTACTTC